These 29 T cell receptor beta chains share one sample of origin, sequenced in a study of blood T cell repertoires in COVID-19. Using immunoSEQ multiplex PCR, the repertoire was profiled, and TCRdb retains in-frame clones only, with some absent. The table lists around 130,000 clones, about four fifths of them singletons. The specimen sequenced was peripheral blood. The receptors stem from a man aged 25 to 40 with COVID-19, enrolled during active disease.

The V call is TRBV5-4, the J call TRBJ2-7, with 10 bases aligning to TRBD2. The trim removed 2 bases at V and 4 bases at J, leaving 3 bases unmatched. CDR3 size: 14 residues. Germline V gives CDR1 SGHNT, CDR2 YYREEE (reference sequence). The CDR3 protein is CASSLAGGMYEQYF. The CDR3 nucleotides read TGTGCCAGCAGCTTAGCGGGAGGGATGTACGAGCAGTACTTC.

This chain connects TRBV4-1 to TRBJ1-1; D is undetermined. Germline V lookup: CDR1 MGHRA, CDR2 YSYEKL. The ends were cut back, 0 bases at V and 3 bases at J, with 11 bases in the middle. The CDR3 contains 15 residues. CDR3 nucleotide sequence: TGCGCCAGCAGCCAAGATCCCCAGAGCGACACTGAAGCTTTCTTT. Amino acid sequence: CASSQDPQSDTEAFF.

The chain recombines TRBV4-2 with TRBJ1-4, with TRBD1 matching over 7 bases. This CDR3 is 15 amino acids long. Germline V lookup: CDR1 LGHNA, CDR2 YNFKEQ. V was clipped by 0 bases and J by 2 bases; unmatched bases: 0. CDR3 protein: CASSQEQGTNEKLFF. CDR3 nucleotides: TGTGCCAGCAGCCAAGAACAGGGGACTAATGAAAAACTGTTTTTT.

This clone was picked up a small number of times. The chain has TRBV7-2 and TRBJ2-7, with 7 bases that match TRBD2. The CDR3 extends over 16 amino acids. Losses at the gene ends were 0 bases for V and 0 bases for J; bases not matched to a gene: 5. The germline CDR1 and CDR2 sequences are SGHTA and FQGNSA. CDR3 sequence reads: CASSLAAAGASYEQYF. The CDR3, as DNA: TGTGCCAGCAGCTTAGCGGCCGCGGGAGCCTCCTACGAGCAGTACTTC.

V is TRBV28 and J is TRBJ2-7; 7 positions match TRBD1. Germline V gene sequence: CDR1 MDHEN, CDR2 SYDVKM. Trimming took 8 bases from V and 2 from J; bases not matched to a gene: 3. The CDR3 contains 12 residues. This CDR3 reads CASGTDPYEQYF. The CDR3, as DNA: TGTGCCAGCGGGACAGATCCCTACGAGCAGTACTTC.

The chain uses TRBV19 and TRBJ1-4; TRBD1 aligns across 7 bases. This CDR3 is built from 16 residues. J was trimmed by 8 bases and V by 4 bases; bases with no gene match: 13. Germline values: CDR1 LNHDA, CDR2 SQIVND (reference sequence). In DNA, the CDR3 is TGTGCCAGTAGTACCTCCTCGACAGGGCGAGTCGAAAAACTGTTTTTT. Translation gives CASSTSSTGRVEKLFF.

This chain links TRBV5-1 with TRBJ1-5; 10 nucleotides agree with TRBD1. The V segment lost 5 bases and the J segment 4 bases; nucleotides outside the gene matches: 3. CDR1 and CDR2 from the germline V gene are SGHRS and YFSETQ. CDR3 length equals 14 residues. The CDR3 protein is CASSRTGGNQPQHF. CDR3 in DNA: TGCGCCAGCAGTCGGACAGGGGGGAATCAGCCCCAGCATTTT.

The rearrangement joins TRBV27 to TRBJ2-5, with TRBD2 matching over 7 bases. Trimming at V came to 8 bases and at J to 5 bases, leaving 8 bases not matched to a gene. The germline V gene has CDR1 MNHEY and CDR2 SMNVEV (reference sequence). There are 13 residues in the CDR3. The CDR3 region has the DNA TGTGCCAGCTTCGAGTCGGGAGGTGAGACCCAGTACTTC. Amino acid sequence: CASFESGGETQYF.

The DNA for the CDR3 is TGTGCCAGCTCAACAAGCGGCGAAGATACGCAGTATTTT. Protein sequence: CASSTSGEDTQYF. V and J are TRBV18 and TRBJ2-3, with D possibly matching TRBD2 (5 bases). CDR3 length equals 13 residues. V gave up 5 bases and J gave up 5 bases, with 11 bases separating them. CDR1 and CDR2 (germline): KGHSH, LQKENI.

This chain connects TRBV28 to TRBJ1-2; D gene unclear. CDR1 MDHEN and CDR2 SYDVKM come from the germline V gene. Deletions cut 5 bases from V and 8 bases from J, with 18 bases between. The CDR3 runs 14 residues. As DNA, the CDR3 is TGTGCCAGCAGTCCCGTAAACCTTTCCAGGGGCTACACCTTC. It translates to CASSPVNLSRGYTF.

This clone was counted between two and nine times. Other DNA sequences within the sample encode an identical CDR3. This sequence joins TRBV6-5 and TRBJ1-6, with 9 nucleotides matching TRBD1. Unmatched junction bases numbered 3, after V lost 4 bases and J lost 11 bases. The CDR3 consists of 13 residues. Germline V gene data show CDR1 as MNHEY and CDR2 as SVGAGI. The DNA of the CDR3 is TGTGCCAGCAGTTTCACAGGGGGCCCACCCCTCCACTTT. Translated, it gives CASSFTGGPPLHF.

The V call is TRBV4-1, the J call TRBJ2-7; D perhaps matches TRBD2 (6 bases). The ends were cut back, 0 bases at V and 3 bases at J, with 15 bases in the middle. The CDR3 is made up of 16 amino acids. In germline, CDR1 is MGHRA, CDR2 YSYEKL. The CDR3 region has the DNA TGCGCCAGCAGCCAAGACCCGGGACTCCAGGTCTACGAGCAGTACTTC. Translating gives CASSQDPGLQVYEQYF.

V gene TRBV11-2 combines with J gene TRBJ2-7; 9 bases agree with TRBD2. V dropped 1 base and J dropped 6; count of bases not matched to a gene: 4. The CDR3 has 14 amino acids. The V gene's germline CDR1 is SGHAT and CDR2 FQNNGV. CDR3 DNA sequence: TGTGCCAGCAGCTTAGCAGGAGCGGGAGGCGAGCAGTACTTC. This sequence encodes CASSLAGAGGEQYF. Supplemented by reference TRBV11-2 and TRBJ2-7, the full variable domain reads EAGVAQSPRYKIIEKRQSVAFWCNPISGHATLYWYQQILGQGPKLLIQFQNNGVVDDSQLPKDRFSAERLKGVDSTLKIQPAKLEDSAVYLCASSLAGAGGEQYFGPGTRLTVT.

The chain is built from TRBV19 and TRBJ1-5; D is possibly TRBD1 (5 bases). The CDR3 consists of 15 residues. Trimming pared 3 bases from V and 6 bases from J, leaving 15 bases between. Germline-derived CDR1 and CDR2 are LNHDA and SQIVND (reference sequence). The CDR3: CASSIRVRLSQPQHF. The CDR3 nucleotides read TGTGCCAGTAGTATCAGGGTTAGGCTTAGTCAGCCCCAGCATTTT.

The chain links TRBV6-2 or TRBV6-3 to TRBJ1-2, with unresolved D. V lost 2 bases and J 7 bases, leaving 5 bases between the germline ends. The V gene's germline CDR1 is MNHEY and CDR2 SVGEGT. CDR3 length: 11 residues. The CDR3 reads CASSYEAGYTF. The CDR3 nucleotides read TGTGCCAGCAGTTACGAAGCTGGCTACACCTTC.

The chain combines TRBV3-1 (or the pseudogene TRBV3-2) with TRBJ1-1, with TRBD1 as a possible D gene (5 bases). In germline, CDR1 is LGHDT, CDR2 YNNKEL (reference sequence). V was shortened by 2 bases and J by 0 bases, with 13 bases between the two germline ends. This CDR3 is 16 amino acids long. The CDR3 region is CASSQRPRQMNTEAFF. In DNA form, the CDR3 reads TGTGCCAGCAGCCAACGCCCAAGACAGATGAACACTGAAGCTTTCTTT.

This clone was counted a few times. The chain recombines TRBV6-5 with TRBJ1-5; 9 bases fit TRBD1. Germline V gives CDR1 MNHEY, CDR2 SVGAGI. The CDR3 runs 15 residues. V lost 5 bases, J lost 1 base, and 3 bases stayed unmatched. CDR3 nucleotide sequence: TGTGCCAGCAGTCGACAGGGGGGGAGCAATCAGCCCCAGCATTTT. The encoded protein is CASSRQGGSNQPQHF.

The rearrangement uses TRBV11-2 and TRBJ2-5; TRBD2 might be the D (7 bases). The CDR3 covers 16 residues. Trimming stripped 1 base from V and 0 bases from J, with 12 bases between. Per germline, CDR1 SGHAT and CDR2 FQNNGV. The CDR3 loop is CASSLGAGAHQETQYF. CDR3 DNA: TGTGCCAGCAGCTTAGGGGCGGGGGCCCACCAAGAGACCCAGTACTTC.

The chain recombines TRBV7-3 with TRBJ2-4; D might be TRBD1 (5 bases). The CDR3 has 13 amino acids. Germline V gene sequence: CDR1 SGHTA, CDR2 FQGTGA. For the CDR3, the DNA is TGTGACACGCGGCGACAGATAAAAAACATTCAGTACTTC. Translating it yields CDTRRQIKNIQYF.

This chain's CDR3 is CASSGQWDSPRDSPLHF. The CDR3 DNA sequence: TGTGCCAGCAGCGGCCAGTGGGACTCGCCGAGGGATTCACCCCTCCACTTT. V gene TRBV21-1 combines with J gene TRBJ1-6. TRBV21-1 is a listed pseudogene. The CDR3 sequence is 17 residues long.

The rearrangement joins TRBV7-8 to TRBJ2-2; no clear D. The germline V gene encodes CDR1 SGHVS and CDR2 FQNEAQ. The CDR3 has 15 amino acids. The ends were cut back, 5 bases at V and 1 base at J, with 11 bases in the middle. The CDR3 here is CASSRDSGNTGELFF. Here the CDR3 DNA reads TGTGCCAGCAGCCGAGACTCGGGGAACACCGGGGAGCTGTTTTTT.

The CDR3 reads CASSSGTGNYGYTF. CDR3 bases: TGTGCCAGCAGCTCAGGGACTGGTAACTATGGCTACACCTTC. V is TRBV7-8 and J is TRBJ1-2; the D gene is possibly TRBD1 (5 bases). This CDR3 region has 14 residues. Germline V gene data show CDR1 as SGHVS and CDR2 as FQNEAQ. V lost 4 bases and J lost 1, with 10 bases in between.

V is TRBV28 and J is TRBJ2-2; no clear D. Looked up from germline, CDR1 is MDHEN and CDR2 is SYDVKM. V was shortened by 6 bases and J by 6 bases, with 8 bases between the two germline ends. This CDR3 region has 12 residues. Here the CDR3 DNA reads TGTGCCAGCAGCTGGTCGGCCGGGGAGCTGTTTTTT. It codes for CASSWSAGELFF.

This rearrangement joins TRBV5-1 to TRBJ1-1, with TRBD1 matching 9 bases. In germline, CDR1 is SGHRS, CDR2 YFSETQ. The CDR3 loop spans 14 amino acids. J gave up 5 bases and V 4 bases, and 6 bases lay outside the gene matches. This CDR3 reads CASSLLDRGTEAFF. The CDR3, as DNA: TGCGCCAGCAGCCTTCTGGACAGGGGAACTGAAGCTTTCTTT.

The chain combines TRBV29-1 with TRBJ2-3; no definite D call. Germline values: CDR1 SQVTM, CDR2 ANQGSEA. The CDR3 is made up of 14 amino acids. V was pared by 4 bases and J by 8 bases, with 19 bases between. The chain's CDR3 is CSVALHSSGPTQYF. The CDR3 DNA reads TGCAGCGTTGCCCTCCACAGTTCCGGCCCTACGCAGTATTTT.

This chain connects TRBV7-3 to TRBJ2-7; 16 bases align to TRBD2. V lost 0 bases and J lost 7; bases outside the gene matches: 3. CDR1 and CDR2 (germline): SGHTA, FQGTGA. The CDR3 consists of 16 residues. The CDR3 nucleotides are TGTGCCAGCAGCTTAACGGGACTAGCGGGAGGGAAAGAGCAGTACTTC. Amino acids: CASSLTGLAGGKEQYF.

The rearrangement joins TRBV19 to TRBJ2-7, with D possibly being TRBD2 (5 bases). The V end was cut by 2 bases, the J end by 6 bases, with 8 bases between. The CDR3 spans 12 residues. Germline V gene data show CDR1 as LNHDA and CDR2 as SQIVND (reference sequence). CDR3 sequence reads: CASSIREGEQYF. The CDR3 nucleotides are TGTGCCAGTAGTATACGGGAAGGCGAGCAGTACTTC. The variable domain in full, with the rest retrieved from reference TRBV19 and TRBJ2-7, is DGGITQSPKYLFRKEGQNVTLSCEQNLNHDAMYWYRQDPGQGLRLIYYSQIVNDFQKGDIAEGYSVSREKKESFPLTVTSAQKNPTAFYLCASSIREGEQYFGPGTRLTVT.

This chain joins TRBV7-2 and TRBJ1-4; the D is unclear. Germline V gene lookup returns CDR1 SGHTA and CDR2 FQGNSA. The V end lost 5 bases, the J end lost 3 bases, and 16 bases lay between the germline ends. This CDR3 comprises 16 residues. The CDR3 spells CASSPQPGVANEKLFF. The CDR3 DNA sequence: TGTGCCAGCAGCCCACAACCGGGTGTCGCTAATGAAAAACTGTTTTTT.

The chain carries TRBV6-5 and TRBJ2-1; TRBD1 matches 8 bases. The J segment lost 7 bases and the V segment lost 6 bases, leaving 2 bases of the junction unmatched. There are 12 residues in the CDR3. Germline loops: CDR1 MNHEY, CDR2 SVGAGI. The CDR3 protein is CASRHRGNEQFF. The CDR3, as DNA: TGTGCCAGCAGACACAGGGGGAATGAGCAGTTCTTC.